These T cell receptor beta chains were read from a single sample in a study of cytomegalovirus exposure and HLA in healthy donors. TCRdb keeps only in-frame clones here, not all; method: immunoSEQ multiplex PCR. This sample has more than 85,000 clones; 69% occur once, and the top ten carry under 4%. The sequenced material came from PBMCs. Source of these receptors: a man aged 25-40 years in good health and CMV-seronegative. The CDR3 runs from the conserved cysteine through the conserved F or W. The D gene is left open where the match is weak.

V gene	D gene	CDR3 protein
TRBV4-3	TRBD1	CASSRTTGSSYNEQFF
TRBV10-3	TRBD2	CAISAMGLAGEKTNEQFF
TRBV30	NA	CAWSVLGGTEAFF
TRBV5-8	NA	CASSSRAGSYEQYF
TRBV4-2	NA	CASSQILDGSSYNSPLHF
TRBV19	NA	CASSRSPVQPQHF
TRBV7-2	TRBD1	CASSITGGGSTEAFF
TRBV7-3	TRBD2	CASSSSGGGETQYF
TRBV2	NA	CARERNEKLFF
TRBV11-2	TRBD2	CASSLGTSGSWNEQFF
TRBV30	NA	CACKRAGAVGYGYTF
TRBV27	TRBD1	CASSSRTNRQGSVSGNTIYF
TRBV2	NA	CASSERQVPYEQYF
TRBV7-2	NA	CASSFSGLLQPQHF
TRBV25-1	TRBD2	CASSESGGPHAEQFF
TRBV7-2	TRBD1	CASSAGTGPYEQYF
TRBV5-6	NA	CASSLTGLNQPQHF
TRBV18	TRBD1	CASSPTGTGHGNTIYF
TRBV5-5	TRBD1	CASSPPGQGTYEQYF
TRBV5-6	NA	CASSLEGGEAFF
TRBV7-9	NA	CASSPGGLREKLFF
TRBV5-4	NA	CASSWDKPGVNEQFF
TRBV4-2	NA	CASSLGGSGYTF
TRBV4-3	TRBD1	CASSPTGGKEKLFF
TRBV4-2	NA	CASSQEGPSSYGTPSNEQFF
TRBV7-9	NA	CASSSTESQPQHF
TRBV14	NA	CASSQEVGGAKNIQYF
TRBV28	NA	CASTPGTAGNTIYF
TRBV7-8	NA	CASSEDQGGYEQYF
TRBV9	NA	CASSPNSQGNTEAFF
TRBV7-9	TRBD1	CASSQDREGTYEQYF
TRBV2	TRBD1	CASRLTGTVYGYTF
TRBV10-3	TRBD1	CAISGTGQGNEQFF
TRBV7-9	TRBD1	CASSLGSGQGGGYTF
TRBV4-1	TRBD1	CASSQEDRARNYGYTF
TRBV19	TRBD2	CASSASGRYRVNEQFF
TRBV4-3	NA	CASSQDLLDSREQYF
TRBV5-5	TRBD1	CASSWWGDRGSYEQYF
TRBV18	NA	CASSPSTSTNYGYTF
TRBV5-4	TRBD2	CASSLGGGVGNEQFF
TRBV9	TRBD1	CASSVGAGGYNEQFF
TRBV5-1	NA	CASSSQGGYGYTF
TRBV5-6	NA	CASSFSQVGYGYTF
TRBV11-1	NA	CASSPRWAEEGYTF
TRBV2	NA	CASSDQMNTEAFF
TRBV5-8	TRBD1	CASSPRQGTNTIYF
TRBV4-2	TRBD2	CASSQESVGLAGHNTQYF
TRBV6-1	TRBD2	CASSEGQPAGRYEQFF
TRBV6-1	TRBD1	CATDGLGQGRETQYF
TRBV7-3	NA	CASSFWGRGGTDTQYF
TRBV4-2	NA	CASSQEYRAGNTIYF
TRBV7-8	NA	CASSLGRVSNQPQHF
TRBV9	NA	CASSVSLEYEQYF
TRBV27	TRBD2	CASSLPIMASGALDYNEQFF
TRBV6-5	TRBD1	CASSADRGREKLFF
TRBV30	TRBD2	CAWTTGGALGETQYF
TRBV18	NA	CASSPPGVTDTQYF